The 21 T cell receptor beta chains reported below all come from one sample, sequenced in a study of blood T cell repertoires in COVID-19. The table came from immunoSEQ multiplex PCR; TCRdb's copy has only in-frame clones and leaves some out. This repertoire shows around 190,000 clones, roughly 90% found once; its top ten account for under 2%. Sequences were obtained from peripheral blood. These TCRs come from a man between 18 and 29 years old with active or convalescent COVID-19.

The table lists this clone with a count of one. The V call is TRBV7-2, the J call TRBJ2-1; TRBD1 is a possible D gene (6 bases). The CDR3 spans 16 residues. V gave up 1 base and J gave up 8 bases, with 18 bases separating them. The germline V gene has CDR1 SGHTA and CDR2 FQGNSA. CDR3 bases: TGTGCCAGCAGCTTAGAAGGGGCGGGCAGGGGCTATGAGCAGTTCTTC. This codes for CASSLEGAGRGYEQFF.

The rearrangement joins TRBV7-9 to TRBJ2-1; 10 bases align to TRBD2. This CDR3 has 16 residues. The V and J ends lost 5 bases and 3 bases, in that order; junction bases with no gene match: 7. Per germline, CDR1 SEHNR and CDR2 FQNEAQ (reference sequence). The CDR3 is CASSLTSGILYNEQFF. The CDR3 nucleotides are TGTGCCAGCAGCCTTACTAGCGGGATTCTCTACAATGAGCAGTTCTTC.

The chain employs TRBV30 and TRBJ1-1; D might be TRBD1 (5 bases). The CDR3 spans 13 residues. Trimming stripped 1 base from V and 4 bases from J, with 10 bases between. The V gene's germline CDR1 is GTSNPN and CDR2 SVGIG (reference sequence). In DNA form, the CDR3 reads TGTGCCTGGAGTGGGGGGGAGTTCACTGAAGCTTTCTTT. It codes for CAWSGGEFTEAFF.

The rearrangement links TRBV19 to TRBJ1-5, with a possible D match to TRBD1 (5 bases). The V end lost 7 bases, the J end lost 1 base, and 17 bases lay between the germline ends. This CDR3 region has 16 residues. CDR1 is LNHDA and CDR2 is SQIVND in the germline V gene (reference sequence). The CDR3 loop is CASNFRWRGSNQPQHF. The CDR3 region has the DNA TGTGCCAGTAACTTTAGGTGGAGGGGCAGCAATCAGCCCCAGCATTTT.

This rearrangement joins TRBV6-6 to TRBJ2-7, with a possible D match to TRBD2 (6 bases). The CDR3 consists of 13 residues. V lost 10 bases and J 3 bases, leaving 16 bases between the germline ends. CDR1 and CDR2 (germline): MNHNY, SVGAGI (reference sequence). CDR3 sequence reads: CATGATGGYEQYF. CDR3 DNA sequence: TGTGCCACCGGGGCGACCGGGGGCTACGAGCAGTACTTC.

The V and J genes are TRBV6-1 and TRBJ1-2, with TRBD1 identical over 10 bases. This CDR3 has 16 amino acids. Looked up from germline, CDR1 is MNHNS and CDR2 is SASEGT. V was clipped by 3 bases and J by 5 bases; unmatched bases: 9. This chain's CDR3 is CASSESPGTGVYGYTF. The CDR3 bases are TGTGCCAGCAGTGAGTCACCCGGGACAGGGGTTTATGGCTACACCTTC.

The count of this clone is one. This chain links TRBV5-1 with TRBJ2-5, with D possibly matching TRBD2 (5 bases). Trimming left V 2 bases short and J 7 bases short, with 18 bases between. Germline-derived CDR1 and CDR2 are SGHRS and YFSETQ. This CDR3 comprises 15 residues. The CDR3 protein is CASSLESSKSGTQYF. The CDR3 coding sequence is TGCGCCAGCAGCTTAGAGTCTAGCAAATCAGGGACCCAGTACTTC.

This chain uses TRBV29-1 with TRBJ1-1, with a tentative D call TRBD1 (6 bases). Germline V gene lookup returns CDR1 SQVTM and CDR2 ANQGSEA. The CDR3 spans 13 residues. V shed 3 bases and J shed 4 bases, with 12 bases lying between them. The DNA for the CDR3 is TGCAGCGTTGAGGGGGCGAGTGGCACTGAAGCTTTCTTT. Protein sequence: CSVEGASGTEAFF.

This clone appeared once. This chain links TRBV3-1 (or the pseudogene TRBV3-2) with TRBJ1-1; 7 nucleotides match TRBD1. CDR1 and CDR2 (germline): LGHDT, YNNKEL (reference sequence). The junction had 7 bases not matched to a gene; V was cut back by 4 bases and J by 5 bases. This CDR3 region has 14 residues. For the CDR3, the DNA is TGTGCCAGCAGCCCCGGACAGGTCCGAACTGAAGCTTTCTTT. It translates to CASSPGQVRTEAFF.

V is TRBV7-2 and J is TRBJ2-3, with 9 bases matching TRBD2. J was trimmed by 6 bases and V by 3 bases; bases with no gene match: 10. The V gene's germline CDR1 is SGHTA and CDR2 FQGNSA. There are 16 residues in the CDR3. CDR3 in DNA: TGTGCCAGCAGCTTTTTACCAGCGGGAGGCTCGGATACGCAGTATTTT. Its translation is CASSFLPAGGSDTQYF.

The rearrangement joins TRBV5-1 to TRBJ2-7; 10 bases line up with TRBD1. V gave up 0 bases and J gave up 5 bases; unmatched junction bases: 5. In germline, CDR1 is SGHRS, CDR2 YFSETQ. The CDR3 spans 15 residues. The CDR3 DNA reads TGCGCCAGCAGCTTGGGGACAGGGGGATCCCACGAGCAGTACTTC. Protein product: CASSLGTGGSHEQYF.

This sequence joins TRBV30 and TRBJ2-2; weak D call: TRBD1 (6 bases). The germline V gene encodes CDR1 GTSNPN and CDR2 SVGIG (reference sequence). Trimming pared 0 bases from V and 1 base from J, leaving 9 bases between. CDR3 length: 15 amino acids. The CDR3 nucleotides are TGTGCCTGGAGTGTGAAGGGGGTGAACACCGGGGAGCTGTTTTTT. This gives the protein CAWSVKGVNTGELFF.

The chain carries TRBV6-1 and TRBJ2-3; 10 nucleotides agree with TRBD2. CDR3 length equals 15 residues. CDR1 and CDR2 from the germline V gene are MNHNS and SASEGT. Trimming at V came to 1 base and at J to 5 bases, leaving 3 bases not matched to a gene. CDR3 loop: CASSEVASGGDTQYF. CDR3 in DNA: TGTGCCAGCAGTGAAGTAGCTAGCGGGGGAGATACGCAGTATTTT.

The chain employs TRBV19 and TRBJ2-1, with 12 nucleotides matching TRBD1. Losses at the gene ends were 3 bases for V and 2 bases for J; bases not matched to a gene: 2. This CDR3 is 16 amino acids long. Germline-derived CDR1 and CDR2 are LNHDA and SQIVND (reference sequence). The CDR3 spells CASSMGTGGPYNEQFF. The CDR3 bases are TGTGCCAGTAGTATGGGGACAGGGGGCCCCTACAATGAGCAGTTCTTC.

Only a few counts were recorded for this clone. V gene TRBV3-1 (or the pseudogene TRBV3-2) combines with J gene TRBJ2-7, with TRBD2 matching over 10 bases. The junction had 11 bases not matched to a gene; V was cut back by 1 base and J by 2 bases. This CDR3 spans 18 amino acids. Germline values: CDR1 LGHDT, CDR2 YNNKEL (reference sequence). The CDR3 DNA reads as TGTGCCAGCAGCCAAGTCCCCTCTTGGACTAGCGGTCCCTACGAGCAGTACTTC. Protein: CASSQVPSWTSGPYEQYF.

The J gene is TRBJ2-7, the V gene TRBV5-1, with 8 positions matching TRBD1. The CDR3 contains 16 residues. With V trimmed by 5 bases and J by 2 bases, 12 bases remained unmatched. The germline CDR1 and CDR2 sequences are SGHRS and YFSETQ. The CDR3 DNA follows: TGCGCCAGCAGGGGGGCCCCCGGGGACAGGACCTACGAGCAGTACTTC. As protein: CASRGAPGDRTYEQYF.

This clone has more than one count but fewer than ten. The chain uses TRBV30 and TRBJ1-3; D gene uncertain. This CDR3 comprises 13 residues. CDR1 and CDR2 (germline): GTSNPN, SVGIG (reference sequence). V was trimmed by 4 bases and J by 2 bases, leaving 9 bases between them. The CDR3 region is CAWNLNTGNTIYF. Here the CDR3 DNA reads TGTGCCTGGAACTTGAATACTGGAAACACCATATATTTT.

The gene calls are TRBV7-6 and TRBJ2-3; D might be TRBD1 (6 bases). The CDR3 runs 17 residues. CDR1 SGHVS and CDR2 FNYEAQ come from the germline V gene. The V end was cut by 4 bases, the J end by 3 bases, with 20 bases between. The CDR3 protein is CASSSRPGQSLTDTQYF. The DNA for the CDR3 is TGTGCCAGCAGCTCTAGACCTGGACAGAGTTTGACAGATACGCAGTATTTT. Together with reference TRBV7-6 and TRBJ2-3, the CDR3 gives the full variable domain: GAGVSQSPRYKVTKRGQDVALRCDPISGHVSLYWYRQALGQGPEFLTYFNYEAQQDKSGLPNDRFSAERPEGSISTLTIQRTEQRDSAMYRCASSSRPGQSLTDTQYFGPGTRLTVL.

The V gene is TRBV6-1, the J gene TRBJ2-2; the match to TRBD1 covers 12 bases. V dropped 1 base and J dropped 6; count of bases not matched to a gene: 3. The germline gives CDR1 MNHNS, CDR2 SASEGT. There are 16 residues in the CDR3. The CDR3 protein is CASSEEGQGASGELFF. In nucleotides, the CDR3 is TGTGCCAGCAGTGAAGAGGGACAGGGGGCTTCCGGGGAGCTGTTTTTT.

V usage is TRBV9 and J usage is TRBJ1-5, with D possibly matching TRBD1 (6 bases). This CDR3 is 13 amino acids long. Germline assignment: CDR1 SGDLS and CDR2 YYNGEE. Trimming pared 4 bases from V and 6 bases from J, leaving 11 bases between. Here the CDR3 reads CASSILGGQPQHF. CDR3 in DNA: TGTGCCAGCAGCATATTAGGGGGTCAGCCCCAGCATTTT.

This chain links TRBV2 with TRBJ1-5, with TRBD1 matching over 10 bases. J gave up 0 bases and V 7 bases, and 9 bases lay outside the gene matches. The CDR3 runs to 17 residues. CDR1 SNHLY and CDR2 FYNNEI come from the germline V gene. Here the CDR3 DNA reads TGTGCCAGCATCCCGGACAGGGGGGATTATAGCAATCAGCCCCAGCATTTT. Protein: CASIPDRGDYSNQPQHF.